The 7 T cell receptor beta chains in this list originate from one sample, sequenced in a study of cytomegalovirus exposure and HLA in healthy donors (dated 2017 in TCRdb). Preparation of the library involved the immunoSEQ multiplex PCR assay. The multiplex PCR relied on a mix of 60 forward primers for TCR Vbeta segments and 13 reverse primers for TCR Jbeta segments. Sourced from immuneACCESS, this table was stored by TCRdb with only in-frame sequences that have V and J called. A share of the clones is absent; for the studies checked, an unresolved V gene accounts for under half, and the remainder has no known explanation. In all, the sample holds a few hundred thousand clones, and roughly 80% of those were seen once. Jointly, the top ten make up about 3.1% of the sample. Sequencing was carried out using PBMCs. These receptors originate from a man younger than 40 in good health and CMV-seronegative.

The CDR3 bases are TGTGCCAGCAGCTTAGGGGGGGGGCCTGAAGCTTTCTTT. As protein: CASSLGGGPEAFF. The V and J genes are TRBV11-2 and TRBJ1-1; maybe TRBD1 (6 bases). Trimming removed 1 base at V and 6 bases at J, with 9 bases between. The germline CDR1 and CDR2 sequences are SGHAT and FQNNGV. The CDR3 covers 13 residues.

This rearrangement joins TRBV4-1 to TRBJ1-5, with D unclear. The CDR3 runs to 13 residues. CDR1 is MGHRA, CDR2 YSYEKL, per germline. Trimming left V 1 base short and J 11 bases short, with 12 bases between. The CDR3 DNA reads as TGCGCCAGCAGCCAAGTCGTCTCTCGGGCCCAGCATTTT. Translated, it gives CASSQVVSRAQHF.

The chain is built from TRBV9 and TRBJ1-2; D possibly corresponds to TRBD1 (5 bases). There are 15 residues in the CDR3. Per germline, CDR1 SGDLS and CDR2 YYNGEE. The V and J ends lost 0 bases and 4 bases respectively, with 13 bases between them. CDR3 DNA: TGTGCCAGCAGCGTAGCTACGGGGGGTCCCTATGGCTACACCTTC. Its protein product is CASSVATGGPYGYTF.

In this sample, this clone turned up a few times. Given the absence of the conserved phenylalanine or tryptophan at the CDR3 end, a read error is likely. No DNA is shown, since the ends of the CDR3 on it are uncertain; the CDR3 is the one TCRdb lists. The chain recombines TRBV5-1 with TRBJ2-4; TRBD1 is taken as the D call from the table, unchecked against the DNA. CDR1 is SGHRS and CDR2 is YFSETQ in the germline V gene. The CDR3 has 9 amino acids, counting both end residues. CDR3 loop: CASRETGEV.

The chain links TRBV10-3 to TRBJ2-1; TRBD1 aligns across 8 bases. CDR3 length: 12 residues. The trim removed 10 bases at V and 12 bases at J, leaving 11 bases unmatched. From germline, CDR1 is ENHRY and CDR2 SYGVKD. For the CDR3, the DNA is TGTGCCACGGGACAGGCCACGCGAACGCAGTTCTTC. It is translated as CATGQATRTQFF.

The chain has TRBV5-6 and TRBJ2-1; TRBD2 matches 7 bases. Losses at the gene ends were 0 bases for V and 4 bases for J; bases not matched to a gene: 4. CDR1 and CDR2 from the germline V gene are SGHDT and YYEEEE. This CDR3 comprises 15 residues. CDR3: CASSLEPGLYNEQFF. In nucleotides, the CDR3 is TGTGCCAGCAGCTTGGAGCCGGGACTATACAATGAGCAGTTCTTC.

V usage is TRBV4-2 and J usage is TRBJ2-4; 8 positions match TRBD1. This CDR3 comprises 14 residues. Germline V gives CDR1 LGHNA, CDR2 YNFKEQ. V trimming: 1 base; J trimming: 6 bases; junction bases outside the gene matches: 2. CDR3 in DNA: TGTGCCAGCAGCCAAGCACAGGGGGTAAACATTCAGTACTTC. Translation gives CASSQAQGVNIQYF.